Described below is a single TCR beta chain sequence and its context. Method: immunoSEQ multiplex PCR; TCRdb's copy keeps in-frame clones and lacks some. This sample has 200,000 to 250,000 clones; 80% to 90% occur once, and the top ten carry 11%. Trimming pared 6 bases from V and 10 bases from J, leaving 13 bases between. The CDR3 covers 13 residues. Germline values: CDR1 MNHEY, CDR2 SVGEGT. This record belongs to a study of blood T cell repertoires in COVID-19. This chain uses TRBV6-2 or TRBV6-3 with TRBJ1-6; D is possibly TRBD1 (5 bases). Sequencing input: peripheral blood. The TCR comes from a man in his fifties or sixties with COVID-19, enrolled during active disease. Written as DNA, the CDR3 is TGTGCCAGCAGCCCAGGGAGATTCTCACCCCTCCACTTT. Translating it yields CASSPGRFSPLHF.